Listed below are T cell receptor beta chains from one sample, sequenced in a study of blood T cell repertoires in COVID-19. Assay: immunoSEQ multiplex PCR; the TCRdb copy retains only in-frame clones and omits some. The table has tens of thousands of clones, roughly 87% seen once. What was sequenced was peripheral blood. The receptors derive from a woman older than 75 with acute or convalescent COVID-19. Both conserved end residues are part of each CDR3. The order of the fields is D gene, clone size, V gene, J gene, CDR3 DNA, CDR3 protein. A D gene is named only where the DNA matches it firmly. Size is omitted from some rows. Given values are once, few, many or a class for expanded clones.

>NA|NA|TRBV28|TRBJ1-2
TGTGCCAGCAGTTTAGGGCAGGGGAATGATGGCTACACCTTC
CASSLGQGNDGYTF
>TRBD1|once|TRBV28|TRBJ1-5
TGTGCCAGCAGCCGACCGGGACAGGGATCCCCCAATCAGCCCCAGCATTTT
CASSRPGQGSPNQPQHF
>TRBD2|NA|TRBV7-3|TRBJ2-3
TGTGCCAGCAGCGAACGACTAGCTGCAGATACGCAGTATTTT
CASSERLAADTQYF
>TRBD2|NA|TRBV9|TRBJ2-3
TGTGCCAGCAGCGAGGGACTAGCGGGGGGACGAGGACGCACAGATACGCAGTATTTT
CASSEGLAGGRGRTDTQYF
>TRBD2|NA|TRBV9|TRBJ2-1
TGTGCCAGCAGCGGTCGGACTAGCGGGACTAGGAATGAGCAGTTCTTC
CASSGRTSGTRNEQFF
>NA|NA|TRBV12-3/TRBV12-4|TRBJ1-6
TGTGCCAGCAGTCCCCGGACAGCCTCACCCCTCCACTTT
CASSPRTASPLHF
>NA|NA|TRBV5-6|TRBJ2-7
TGTGCCAGCAGCAGAAGTCGGGAGCAGTACTTC
CASSRSREQYF
>NA|NA|TRBV21-1|TRBJ1-5
TGTGCCAGCATCGACAGTTCCAATCAGCCCCAGCATTTT
CASIDSSNQPQHF
>NA|NA|TRBV6-6|TRBJ1-1
TGTGCCAGCAGTTACGGCAGGGTCCGACCTGAAGCTTTCTTT
CASSYGRVRPEAFF
>NA|NA|TRBV19|TRBJ2-4
TGTGCCAGTAGTCCGTACGGGGAAGGCAAAAACATTCAGTACTTC
CASSPYGEGKNIQYF
>TRBD2|NA|TRBV5-1|TRBJ2-3
TGCGCCAGCAGCTTGGAGAAGCGGGGGGTCACAGATACGCAGTATTTT
CASSLEKRGVTDTQYF
>NA|NA|TRBV4-2|TRBJ1-2
TGTGCCAGCAGCCAAGGCGGGACGGAGAACTATGGCTACACCTTC
CASSQGGTENYGYTF
>NA|NA|TRBV9|TRBJ2-5
TGTGCCAGCAGCGTAGGGTCAGGTCAAGAGACCCAGTACTTC
CASSVGSGQETQYF